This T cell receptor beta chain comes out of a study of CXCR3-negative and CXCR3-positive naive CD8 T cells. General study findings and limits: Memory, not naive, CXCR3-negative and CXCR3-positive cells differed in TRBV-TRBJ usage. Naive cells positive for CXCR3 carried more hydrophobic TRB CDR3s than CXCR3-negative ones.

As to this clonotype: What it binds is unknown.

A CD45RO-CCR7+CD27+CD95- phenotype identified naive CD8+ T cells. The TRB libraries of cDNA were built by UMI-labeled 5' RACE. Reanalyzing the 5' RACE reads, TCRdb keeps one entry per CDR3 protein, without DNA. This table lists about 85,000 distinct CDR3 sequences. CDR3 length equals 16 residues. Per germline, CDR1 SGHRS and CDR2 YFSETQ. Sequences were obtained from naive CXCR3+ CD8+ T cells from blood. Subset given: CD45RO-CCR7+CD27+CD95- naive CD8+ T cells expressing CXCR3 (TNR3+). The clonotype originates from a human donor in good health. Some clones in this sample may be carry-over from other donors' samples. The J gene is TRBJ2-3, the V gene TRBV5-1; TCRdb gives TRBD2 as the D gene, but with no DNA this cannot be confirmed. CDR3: CASSSGTSGGADTQYF.